This T cell receptor beta chain was sequenced during a study of blood T cell repertoires in COVID-19. Study at large: PBMCs, B-cell-depleted T cells, or T cells provided the cDNA or gDNA that made up the material.

In Seattle, patients joined the study during active infection and were tracked longitudinally. V gave up 6 bases and J gave up 8 bases; unmatched junction bases: 8. Germline CDR1 is SQVTM and CDR2 is ANQGSEA. CDR3 length: 13 residues. In the original processing: For nucleated cells, counts were estimated from reference gene primer amplification. The method was immunoSEQ multiplex PCR; TCRdb's version includes in-frame clones alone and lacks a portion of them. That table gives V, J and clone size, and the DNA gave D and trimming. The table lists 200,000 or so clones, more than 75% of them singletons, with around a sixth in the top ten.

The V call is TRBV29-1, the J call TRBJ2-1; 9 nucleotides agree with TRBD1. The sequence derives from an older person with COVID-19, enrolled during active disease. Material: peripheral blood. CDR3: CSVKTGGNDEQFF. The CDR3 bases are TGCAGCGTAAAGACAGGGGGTAACGATGAGCAGTTCTTC.